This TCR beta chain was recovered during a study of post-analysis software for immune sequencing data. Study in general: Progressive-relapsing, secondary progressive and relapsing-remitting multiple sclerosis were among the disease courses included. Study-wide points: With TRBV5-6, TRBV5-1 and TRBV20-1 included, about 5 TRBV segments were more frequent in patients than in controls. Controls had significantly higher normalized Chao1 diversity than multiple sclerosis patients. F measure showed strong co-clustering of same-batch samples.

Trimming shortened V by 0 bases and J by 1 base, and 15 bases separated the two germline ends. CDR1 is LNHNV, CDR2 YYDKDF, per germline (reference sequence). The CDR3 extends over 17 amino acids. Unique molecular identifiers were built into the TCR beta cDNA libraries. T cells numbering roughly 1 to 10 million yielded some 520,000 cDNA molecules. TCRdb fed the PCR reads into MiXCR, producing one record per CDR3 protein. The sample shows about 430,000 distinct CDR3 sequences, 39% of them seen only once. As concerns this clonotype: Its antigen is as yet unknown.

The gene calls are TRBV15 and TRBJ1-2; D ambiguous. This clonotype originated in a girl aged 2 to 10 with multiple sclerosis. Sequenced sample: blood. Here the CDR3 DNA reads TGTGCCACCAGCAGAGAGGCTCATGATCACATTAACTATGGCTACACCTTC. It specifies CATSREAHDHINYGYTF.